A single T cell receptor (beta chain) is shown here with its context. The cohort comprised adults aged roughly 18 to 95 years residing in approximately 25 US areas. This entry is derived from a study of blood T cell repertoires in COVID-19. Study background: Sources were T cells, B-cell-depleted T cells, or PBMCs; the material itself was cDNA or gDNA.

Assay used: immunoSEQ multiplex PCR; TCRdb lists only in-frame clones, some missing. Of 180,000 or so clones listed, approximately 91% are singletons. V was pared by 0 bases and J by 5 bases, with 10 bases between. The germline V gene has CDR1 SGHAT and CDR2 FQNNGV. The CDR3 contains 14 residues. The chain uses TRBV11-2 and TRBJ2-5; D is uncertain. The sequenced sample was PBMCs or T cells enriched from blood (not recorded which). The receptor was isolated from a young woman who had recovered from COVID-19. The CDR3 spells CASSLERQSETQYF. CDR3 sequence (DNA): TGTGCCAGCAGCTTAGAGCGGCAGAGTGAGACCCAGTACTTC.